The present T cell receptor beta chain was sequenced within a study of cytomegalovirus exposure and HLA in healthy donors. Whole-study findings and limits: The authors confirmed in vitro that a few CMV-associated chains were specific for CMV antigens.

Only in-frame clones appear in the TCRdb table, and some are missing; sequencing was by immunoSEQ multiplex PCR. Among 55,000 to 80,000 clones, approximately 93% were seen once, and the ten largest hold about 1.5%. V lost 4 bases and J 2 bases, leaving 13 bases between the germline ends. The CDR3 loop spans 14 amino acids. CDR1 is SGHRS and CDR2 is YFSETQ in the germline V gene. A remark on this clone: Its antigen remains unidentified.

V and J are TRBV5-1 and TRBJ2-7; TRBD2 might be the D (5 bases). The sequence derives from a man aged 18-30 years in good health and CMV-seropositive. Sequences were obtained from PBMCs. CDR3 amino acids: CASSVTPGTYEQYF. CDR3 bases: TGCGCCAGCAGCGTAACCCCGGGGACCTACGAGCAGTACTTC. Together with reference TRBV5-1 and TRBJ2-7, the CDR3 gives the full variable domain: KAGVTQTPRYLIKTRGQQVTLSCSPISGHRSVSWYQQTPGQGLQFLFEYFSETQRNKGNFPGRFSGRQFSNSRSEMNVSTLELGDSALYLCASSVTPGTYEQYFGPGTRLTVT.